The rows below give T cell receptor beta chains drawn from one sample of a study of identical twins. TCRdb ran MiXCR on the 5' RACE reads and lists one entry per CDR3 protein. The data show 690,000 or so distinct CDR3 sequences, approximately 9% seen once. The data were also submitted as part of a second study, on yellow fever vaccine responses in identical twins.

The sample was PBMCs. The receptors stem from a woman aged 18 to 35 in good health. Each CDR3 is given with its conserved first and last residue. The order of the fields is V gene, clone size, J gene, D gene, CDR3 protein, CDR3 DNA. The D gene is left open where the match is weak. Clone size is stated in some rows and not others, as once, few, many or a class when expanded.

TRBV20-1	few	TRBJ2-7	TRBD1	CSARDSDRGTYEQYF	TGCAGTGCTAGAGATTCGGACAGGGGAACCTACGAGCAGTACTTC
TRBV7-8	many	TRBJ2-1	.	CASSLVDIYNEQFF	TGTGCCAGCAGCTTAGTCGACATCTACAATGAGCAGTTCTTC
TRBV20-1	.	TRBJ2-1	.	CSARDLAGVMDEQFF	TGCAGTGCTAGAGATCTGGCAGGGGTTATGGATGAGCAGTTCTTC
TRBV27	few	TRBJ2-1	.	CASSRSTPDNEQFF	TGTGCCAGCAGCCGTAGCACCCCAGACAATGAGCAGTTCTTC
TRBV12-3/TRBV12-4	few	TRBJ2-1	TRBD2	CASSFGGGRAGNEQFF	TGTGCCAGCAGTTTTGGTGGCGGGAGGGCTGGCAATGAGCAGTTCTTC
TRBV6-2/TRBV6-3	.	TRBJ2-1	.	CASRHGNEQFF	TGTGCCAGCAGACACGGCAATGAGCAGTTCTTC
TRBV6-2/TRBV6-3	.	TRBJ2-2	TRBD1	CASRGQAVTGELFF	TGTGCCAGCCGCGGACAGGCCGTCACCGGGGAGCTGTTTTTT
TRBV5-1	few	TRBJ2-6	.	CASSLSPRGSGANVLTF	TGCGCCAGCAGCTTATCCCCCAGGGGCTCTGGGGCCAACGTCCTGACTTTC
TRBV2	many	TRBJ2-2	.	CARQGRSGELFF	TGTGCCAGACAGGGAAGGTCCGGGGAGCTGTTTTTT
TRBV21-1	few	TRBJ2-3	.	CASSNLGWGPTSFPGTDTQYF	TGTGCCAGCAGCAACCTGGGGTGGGGCCCGACCTCATTCCCGGGCACAGATACGCAGTATTTT
TRBV10-3	.	TRBJ2-7	.	CAISPGEGTYF	TGTGCCATCAGTCCAGGGGAAGGAACGTACTTC
TRBV24-1	many	TRBJ2-1	TRBD2	CATSDIRGVGEQFF	TGTGCCACCAGTGATATCCGGGGGGTTGGTGAGCAGTTCTTC
TRBV29-1	many	TRBJ2-1	.	CSVRPLSGSYNEQFF	TGCAGCGTCAGACCCCTCAGCGGCTCCTACAATGAGCAGTTCTTC
TRBV7-9	many	TRBJ2-2	TRBD1	CASSLGQDTGELFF	TGTGCCAGCAGCTTGGGACAGGACACCGGGGAGCTGTTTTTT
TRBV29-1	many	TRBJ1-2	.	CSVGTAMHGYTF	TGCAGCGTGGGGACCGCTATGCATGGCTACACCTTC
TRBV6-1	.	TRBJ2-7	TRBD1	CASSRDRAASYEQYF	TGTGCCAGCAGTCGTGACAGGGCCGCCTCCTACGAGCAGTACTTC
TRBV11-2	.	TRBJ1-4	.	CASSLVPQGGKLFF	TGTGCCAGCAGCTTAGTTCCACAGGGAGGAAAACTGTTTTTT
TRBV7-9	.	TRBJ2-2	TRBD1	CASSPRDRGPNTGELFF	TGTGCCAGCAGCCCGAGGGACAGGGGCCCGAACACCGGGGAGCTGTTTTTT
TRBV20-1	few	TRBJ1-1	.	CSADSMNTEAFF	TGCAGTGCCGACAGTATGAACACTGAAGCTTTCTTT
TRBV3-1	.	TRBJ2-7	TRBD1	CASSRFPPGQGVYEQYF	TGTGCCAGCAGCCGCTTTCCTCCGGGACAGGGGGTCTACGAGCAGTACTTC
TRBV29-1	.	TRBJ2-6	.	CSVAASGANVLTF	TGCAGCGTTGCAGCCTCTGGGGCCAACGTCCTGACTTTC
TRBV7-9	.	TRBJ2-3	.	CASSLEEEGLRGTQYF	TGTGCCAGCAGCTTAGAGGAGGAGGGCCTGCGTGGTACGCAGTATTTT
TRBV29-1	few	TRBJ1-3	.	CSAKGGEFGNTIYF	TGCAGCGCCAAGGGCGGGGAATTTGGAAACACCATATATTTT
TRBV11-2	many	TRBJ2-1	.	CASRGLDNEQFF	TGTGCCAGCAGGGGACTTGACAATGAGCAGTTCTTC